This T cell receptor beta chain is from a study of blood T cell repertoires in COVID-19. Across the study: The United States, Italy and Spain provided the acute and convalescent COVID-19 samples. Sample material is recorded as cDNA or gDNA derived from T cells, B-cell-depleted T cells, or PBMCs.

The authors' processing: Quantification of nucleated cells was approximated via reference gene primer amplification. Assay used: immunoSEQ multiplex PCR; TCRdb lists only in-frame clones, some missing. V and J calls and clone size are copied from that table; D and trimming were computed from the DNA. The data hold tens of thousands of clones, with about nine tenths observed a single time. The CDR3 extends over 14 amino acids. Germline CDR1 and CDR2: MNHEY and SVGAGI. Unmatched junction bases numbered 9, after V lost 6 bases and J lost 7 bases. Sequenced sample: peripheral blood. J is TRBJ1-2 and V is TRBV6-5, with TRBD1 matching over 9 bases. The receptor was isolated from a man in his 60s with acute or convalescent COVID-19. The CDR3 sequence: CASRQQGAEGGYTF. The CDR3 DNA sequence: TGTGCCAGCAGACAACAGGGGGCGGAGGGTGGCTACACCTTC.